A single sample is the source of the 31 T cell receptor beta chains below, sequenced in a study of shared clonotypes between healthy human individuals. TCRdb's copy holds only in-frame clones and misses some; the assay was immunoSEQ multiplex PCR. The sample has about 1 million clones; around 76% are singletons. The sample taken for sequencing was memory CD4+ T cells sorted from blood. Stated subset: CD45RA-negative fraction. The receptor set was obtained from a man in his late teens or twenties in good health.

The rearrangement uses TRBV6-1 and TRBJ2-7, with TRBD1 identical over 8 bases. V lost 6 bases to trimming and J lost 2 bases; unmatched junction nucleotides: 6. CDR1 and CDR2 from the germline V gene are MNHNS and SASEGT. CDR3 length equals 14 residues. The CDR3 sequence: CASRVGQETYEQYF. The CDR3 DNA reads as TGTGCCAGCAGGGTGGGACAGGAGACCTACGAGCAGTACTTC.

This rearrangement joins TRBV19 to TRBJ1-4, with D perhaps matching TRBD1 (5 bases). The CDR3 length is 15 residues. The germline V and J ends were trimmed by 5 bases and 4 bases, with 14 bases remaining between them. CDR1 is LNHDA and CDR2 is SQIVND in the germline V gene (reference sequence). The CDR3 DNA sequence: TGTGCCAGTAGTCCCGGACAAGCACTTAATGAAAAACTGTTTTTT. Its protein is CASSPGQALNEKLFF. Combining the CDR3 with reference TRBV19 and TRBJ1-4 gives the whole variable domain DGGITQSPKYLFRKEGQNVTLSCEQNLNHDAMYWYRQDPGQGLRLIYYSQIVNDFQKGDIAEGYSVSREKKESFPLTVTSAQKNPTAFYLCASSPGQALNEKLFFGSGTQLSVL.

This clone was counted a single time. This CDR3 is also generated by other DNA sequences in the sample. CDR3 DNA: TGTGCCAGCAGCCAAGTGGGGACGGTTAACACTGAAGCTTTCTTT. Translating it yields CASSQVGTVNTEAFF. V gene TRBV14 combines with J gene TRBJ1-1; D perhaps matches TRBD1 (5 bases). The CDR3 sequence is 15 residues long. Trimming removed 1 base at V and 2 bases at J, with 11 bases between. CDR1 is SGHDN and CDR2 is FVKESK in the germline V gene.

This clone was counted a single time. The chain uses TRBV4-1 and TRBJ1-4; no reliable D call. CDR3 length equals 15 residues. V shed 1 base and J shed 8 bases, with 14 bases lying between them. The germline V gene encodes CDR1 MGHRA and CDR2 YSYEKL. This CDR3 reads CASSQARVWEEKLFF. The CDR3 region has the DNA TGCGCCAGCAGCCAAGCCCGGGTTTGGGAAGAAAAACTGTTTTTT.

The chain employs TRBV6-6 and TRBJ1-5; 8 bases are shared with TRBD1. V lost 6 bases and J lost 4; bases outside the gene matches: 5. Germline V gives CDR1 MNHNY, CDR2 SVGAGI (reference sequence). This CDR3 spans 14 amino acids. In DNA, the CDR3 is TGTGCCAGCAGCGGACAGGGAGGGAATCAGCCCCAGCATTTT. It specifies CASSGQGGNQPQHF.

The chain couples TRBV4-3 to TRBJ1-3, with a tentative D call TRBD1 (6 bases). The germline V gene encodes CDR1 LGHNA and CDR2 YSLEER. The ends were cut back, 4 bases at V and 0 bases at J, with 13 bases in the middle. This CDR3 comprises 16 residues. The DNA of the CDR3 is TGCGCCAGCAGCCGGGAACAGGGCCACTCTGGAAACACCATATATTTT. Translating it yields CASSREQGHSGNTIYF.

About this clone itself: In the same sample, other DNA sequences code for this CDR3. V usage is TRBV5-6 and J usage is TRBJ2-5; possible D gene TRBD2, 6 bases. The CDR3 has 16 residues. The ends were cut back, 0 bases at V and 5 bases at J, with 17 bases in the middle. Germline CDR1 SGHDT, CDR2 YYEEEE. Here the CDR3 DNA reads TGTGCCAGCAGCTTGGCGGGTCAGGGCGGGAAGGAGACCCAGTACTTC. Protein sequence: CASSLAGQGGKETQYF. The full variable domain, its missing parts supplied by reference TRBV5-6 and TRBJ2-5, is DAGVTQSPTHLIKTRGQQVTLRCSPKSGHDTVSWYQQALGQGPQFIFQYYEEEERQRGNFPDRFSGHQFPNYSSELNVNALLLGDSALYLCASSLAGQGGKETQYFGPGTRLLVL.

This clone was seen a single time. V is TRBV6-5 and J is TRBJ1-3; unclear D gene. Germline CDR1 MNHEY, CDR2 SVGAGI. Deletions cut 6 bases from V and 0 bases from J, with 9 bases between. The CDR3 contains 14 residues. This CDR3 reads CASRPHNSGNTIYF. As DNA, the CDR3 is TGTGCCAGCAGACCACACAACTCTGGAAACACCATATATTTT.

This chain links TRBV2 with TRBJ2-1, with D perhaps TRBD2 (6 bases). Between the trimmed V and J ends, which lost 5 bases and 4 bases, there was a span of 15 bases. The CDR3 is 15 amino acids. Germline V lookup: CDR1 SNHLY, CDR2 FYNNEI. The CDR3 DNA is TGTGCCAGCAGTTCACGGGAGTTCGTTTACAATGAGCAGTTCTTC. It is translated as CASSSREFVYNEQFF.

The chain is built from TRBV28 and TRBJ2-7; TRBD1 matches 12 bases. J lost 6 bases, V lost 3 bases, and 6 bases had no gene match. Germline V CDR1 and CDR2: MDHEN, SYDVKM. The CDR3 totals 15 residues. Here the CDR3 reads CASSFRDRGLGEQYF. DNA of the CDR3: TGTGCCAGCAGTTTTAGGGACAGGGGGCTGGGCGAGCAGTACTTC.

The chain joins TRBV11-2 to TRBJ2-3; D is perhaps TRBD1 or TRBD2 (5 bases each). The CDR3 runs 14 residues. The germline V gene encodes CDR1 SGHAT and CDR2 FQNNGV. The ends were cut back, 5 bases at V and 0 bases at J, with 9 bases in the middle. CDR3 DNA sequence: TGTGCCAGCAGCCACCGGGGCAGCACAGATACGCAGTATTTT. It yields the protein CASSHRGSTDTQYF.

V usage is TRBV25-1 and J usage is TRBJ1-2; D gene unclear. Trimming stripped 3 bases from V and 7 bases from J, with 15 bases between. The V gene's germline CDR1 is MGHDK and CDR2 SYGVNS. The CDR3 sequence is 14 residues long. The CDR3 nucleotides are TGTGCCAGCAGTGAGTCTCGCAGTTTAGGTGGCTACACCTTC. Translated: CASSESRSLGGYTF.

This rearrangement joins TRBV28 to TRBJ2-7; a weak D match, TRBD2 (6 bases). Germline values: CDR1 MDHEN, CDR2 SYDVKM. The CDR3 extends over 14 amino acids. V gave up 6 bases and J gave up 0 bases, with 12 bases separating them. Here the CDR3 DNA reads TGTGCCAGCAGCCTCAGGGACTTCTCCTACGAGCAGTACTTC. Translation gives CASSLRDFSYEQYF.

The chain joins TRBV11-1 to TRBJ2-3; D might be TRBD2 (6 bases). From germline, CDR1 is SGHAT and CDR2 FQDESV (reference sequence). V was clipped by 3 bases and J by 2 bases, with 9 bases between them. CDR3 length: 14 amino acids. CDR3 nucleotide sequence: TGTGCCAGCAGCTTGGGCGGGGCCACAGATACGCAGTATTTT. It is translated as CASSLGGATDTQYF. Full variable domain (remainder filled in from reference TRBV11-1 and TRBJ2-3): EAEVAQSPRYKITEKSQAVAFWCDPISGHATLYWYRQILGQGPELLVQFQDESVVDDSQLPKDRFSAERLKGVDSTLKIQPAELGDSAMYLCASSLGGATDTQYFGPGTRLTVL.

V gene TRBV10-3 combines with J gene TRBJ2-1; 9 positions match TRBD2. Germline V gene lookup returns CDR1 ENHRY and CDR2 SYGVKD. The CDR3 is 16 residues long. V was pared by 5 bases and J by 10 bases, with 15 bases of the junction left unmatched. CDR3: CAISKISGRPGGEQFF. The CDR3 DNA reads as TGTGCCATCAGTAAGATAAGCGGGAGGCCCGGGGGCGAGCAGTTCTTC.

As regards this clone: The sample carries other DNA sequences with the same CDR3. This chain links TRBV5-1 with TRBJ1-2; no reliable D call. V was shortened by 0 bases and J by 4 bases, with 13 bases between the two germline ends. The CDR3 is 15 amino acids. Germline V gene lookup returns CDR1 SGHRS and CDR2 YFSETQ. In DNA, the CDR3 is TGCGCCAGCAGCTTGGCCCCGGGGTATGGCTATGGCTACACCTTC. This translates into CASSLAPGYGYGYTF.

The chain uses TRBV9 and TRBJ2-7; D ambiguous. The CDR3 extends over 13 amino acids. Germline CDR1 SGDLS, CDR2 YYNGEE. The V end lost 0 bases, the J end lost 3 bases, and 7 bases lay between the germline ends. The CDR3 is CASSVVPGYEQYF. The CDR3 bases are TGTGCCAGCAGCGTAGTTCCGGGCTACGAGCAGTACTTC.

This chain joins TRBV6-6 and TRBJ2-7; 7 bases match TRBD2. The germline CDR1 and CDR2 sequences are MNHNY and SVGAGI (reference sequence). Losses at the gene ends were 5 bases for V and 7 bases for J; bases not matched to a gene: 5. The CDR3 totals 12 residues. CDR3 DNA: TGTGCCAGCAGTAATTGGGGAGGGGAGCAGTACTTC. It is translated as CASSNWGGEQYF.

This chain joins TRBV5-6 and TRBJ1-3; D is unresolved. Germline V gene data show CDR1 as SGHDT and CDR2 as YYEEEE. The CDR3 totals 15 residues. V gave up 0 bases and J gave up 0 bases, with 7 bases separating them. CDR3 nucleotides: TGTGCCAGCAGCTTGGGCCGGTTCTCTGGAAACACCATATATTTT. Its translation is CASSLGRFSGNTIYF.

This clone was detected only a few times. DNA for the CDR3: TGTGCCAGCGGGGCGGCTGGGGCCAACGTCCTGACTTTC. Protein: CASGAAGANVLTF. The chain recombines TRBV6-6 with TRBJ2-6; D may be TRBD1 (5 bases). Germline CDR1 is MNHNY and CDR2 is SVGAGI (reference sequence). The CDR3 is 13 amino acids. V lost 8 bases to trimming and J lost 2 bases, with 7 bases between them.

For this clone: Other DNA sequences within the sample encode an identical CDR3. The chain joins TRBV7-2 to TRBJ2-7; D gene unclear. CDR3 length: 11 amino acids. V shed 5 bases and J shed 2 bases, with 4 bases lying between them. Germline CDR1 SGHTA, CDR2 FQGNSA. This CDR3 reads CASSLTYEQYF. As DNA, the CDR3 is TGTGCCAGCAGCCTTACCTACGAGCAGTACTTC.

The chain uses TRBV7-2 and TRBJ2-2, with a weak D call TRBD2 (7 bases). CDR3 length: 16 residues. CDR1 is SGHTA, CDR2 FQGNSA, per germline. V was pared by 2 bases and J by 4 bases, with 14 bases between. The CDR3 sequence is CASSLLGGGGTGELFF. The CDR3 nucleotides read TGTGCCAGCAGCTTATTGGGCGGGGGCGGCACCGGGGAGCTGTTTTTT.

The V call is TRBV13, the J call TRBJ2-7, with D possibly called TRBD1 or TRBD2 (5 bases each). The CDR3 has 14 amino acids. V was trimmed by 0 bases and J by 2 bases, leaving 8 bases between them. CDR1 is PRHDT and CDR2 is FYEKMQ in the germline V gene (reference sequence). The CDR3 DNA is TGTGCCAGCAGCTTAGGGTCGGGACCCTACGAGCAGTACTTC. This translates into CASSLGSGPYEQYF.

The J gene is TRBJ2-2, the V gene TRBV5-1; perhaps D is TRBD1 or TRBD2 (5 bases each). The length of the CDR3 is 16 residues. Trimming cost V 4 bases and J 7 bases, with 20 bases left between them. Germline CDR1 SGHRS, CDR2 YFSETQ. Here the CDR3 DNA reads TGCGCCAGCAGCCGGGACCCGGGTTCCATAGGCGGGGAGCTGTTTTTT. Protein sequence: CASSRDPGSIGGELFF.

The chain links TRBV5-8 to TRBJ2-1; 8 bases are shared with TRBD1. With V trimmed by 7 bases and J by 7 bases, 13 bases remained unmatched. The germline gives CDR1 SGHTS, CDR2 YDEGEE. The CDR3 sequence is 15 residues long. The CDR3 is CASRSRQGIVNEQFF. CDR3 DNA: TGTGCCAGCCGTAGTAGACAGGGGATCGTGAATGAGCAGTTCTTC. The variable domain in full, completed from reference TRBV5-8 and TRBJ2-1, reads EAGVTQSPTHLIKTRGQQATLRCSPISGHTSVYWYQQALGLGLQFLLWYDEGEERNRGNFPPRFSGRQFPNYSSELNVNALELEDSALYLCASRSRQGIVNEQFFGPGTRLTVL.

The CDR3 DNA reads as TGTGCCAGCAGCGTCTCCAGTTCCATCTACAGCAGTGAGCAGTTCTTC. It specifies CASSVSSSIYSSEQFF. The chain joins TRBV9 to TRBJ2-1; D remains unclear. CDR1 and CDR2 from the germline V gene are SGDLS and YYNGEE. This CDR3 region has 16 residues. Trimming removed 2 bases from V and 9 bases from J, with 21 bases in between.

This chain uses TRBV29-1 with TRBJ2-7, with D maybe TRBD2 (6 bases). CDR1 and CDR2 (germline): SQVTM, ANQGSEA. The CDR3 is 14 residues long. Deletions cut 4 bases from V and 8 bases from J, with 21 bases between. The CDR3 DNA reads TGCAGCGTTGTTGGGGGAGGCCCCGAAGGGAAGCAGTACTTC. Translated: CSVVGGGPEGKQYF.

About this clone itself: A much larger clone is a single base away; this may be a read error. The chain has TRBV11-1 and TRBJ1-1; no definite D call. Germline CDR1 SGHAT, CDR2 FQDESV (reference sequence). This CDR3 is 15 amino acids long. The CDR3 coding sequence is TGTGCCAACAGCTTAGAGGCACAGAGAAACACTGAAGCTTTCTTT. Protein product: CANSLEAQRNTEAFF.

This clone was seen only once. The gene calls are TRBV15 and TRBJ2-1, with TRBD2 identical over 7 bases. CDR1 and CDR2 (germline): LNHNV, YYDKDF (reference sequence). CDR3 length: 18 amino acids. V lost 5 bases to trimming and J lost 3 bases; unmatched junction nucleotides: 16. The CDR3 region has the DNA TGTGCCACCAGCTCCTTTGGGGCGGGAGAGTCCCTCTACAATGAGCAGTTCTTC. Translated: CATSSFGAGESLYNEQFF. The full variable domain, with the rest looked up from reference TRBV15 and TRBJ2-1, is DAMVIQNPRYQVTQFGKPVTLSCSQTLNHNVMYWYQQKSSQAPKLLFHYYDKDFNNEADTPDNFQSRRPNTSFCFLDIRSPGLGDTAMYLCATSSFGAGESLYNEQFFGPGTRLTVL.

V gene TRBV12-2 combines with J gene TRBJ1-4. TRBV12-2 is classified as a pseudogene. The CDR3 spans 19 residues. Written as DNA, the CDR3 is TGTGCAAGTCGCTTAGAGTCGGGGAGTCAGACCGGACCTAATGAAAAACTGTTTTTT. Translation: CASRLESGSQTGPNEKLFF.

The chain carries TRBV5-1 and TRBJ2-1; 8 nucleotides line up with TRBD2. Germline V lookup: CDR1 SGHRS, CDR2 YFSETQ. V lost 4 bases and J lost 0; bases outside the gene matches: 18. CDR3 size: 20 residues. The DNA of the CDR3 is TGCGCCAGCAGCCTGGCCCTAGCGACGGGAGGGTCCGCCTCCTACAATGAGCAGTTCTTC. It specifies CASSLALATGGSASYNEQFF.